This record concerns one TCR beta chain sequence. This CDR3 spans 13 amino acids. V gave up 6 bases and J gave up 3 bases, with 12 bases separating them. Germline values: CDR1 LGHNT, CDR2 FRNRAP. In the authors' methods: How many nucleated cells were present was estimated from reference gene primer amplification. TCRdb's copy holds only in-frame clones and misses some; the assay was immunoSEQ multiplex PCR. That table is the source of V, J and clone size, and D and trimming were worked out from the DNA. Of about 190,000 clones in the sample, around 90% are singletons; the top ten hold less than 5.5%. This sample was included in a study of blood T cell repertoires in COVID-19. Study details: COVID-19 samples, acute and convalescent, were from the United States, Italy and Spain.

This chain links TRBV12-5 with TRBJ2-7, with a tentative D call TRBD2 (6 bases). The TCR was taken from a human donor in a cohort sampled during active COVID-19. The specimen was peripheral blood. CDR3 nucleotide sequence: TGTGCTAGTGGCGGAACGGGGGACTACGAGCAGTACTTC. It is translated as CASGGTGDYEQYF.